This T cell receptor (beta chain) appears in the sequencing data of a study of ipilimumab plus nivolumab after autologous stem cell transplantation. About the research overall: Patients received a median of 5 ipilimumab and roughly eight nivolumab doses. The myeloma group: high-risk transplant-naive, or relapse within 3 years after first autologous transplant.

Study-wide results and caveats: TCR repertoire, Treg phenotype and gut microbiota reportedly support more study of this approach.

The table came from immunoSEQ multiplex PCR; TCRdb's copy has only in-frame clones and leaves some out. The table lists about 9,500 clones, around two thirds of them singletons. Notes on this clone: Antigen unknown.

V lost 0 bases to trimming and J lost 5 bases, with 13 bases between them. The CDR3 length is 15 residues. Per germline, CDR1 LGHNA and CDR2 YSLEER. The chain employs TRBV4-3 and TRBJ2-5; the D gene is possibly TRBD2 (6 bases). The clonotype was recovered from a female donor with multiple myeloma. The sample in question was PBMCs, obtained in a trial of ipilimumab plus nivolumab as post-transplant consolidation. CDR3 DNA sequence: TGCGCCAGCAGCCAAGATGGAGGGGAAGGGGAGACCCAGTACTTC. This encodes CASSQDGGEGETQYF.